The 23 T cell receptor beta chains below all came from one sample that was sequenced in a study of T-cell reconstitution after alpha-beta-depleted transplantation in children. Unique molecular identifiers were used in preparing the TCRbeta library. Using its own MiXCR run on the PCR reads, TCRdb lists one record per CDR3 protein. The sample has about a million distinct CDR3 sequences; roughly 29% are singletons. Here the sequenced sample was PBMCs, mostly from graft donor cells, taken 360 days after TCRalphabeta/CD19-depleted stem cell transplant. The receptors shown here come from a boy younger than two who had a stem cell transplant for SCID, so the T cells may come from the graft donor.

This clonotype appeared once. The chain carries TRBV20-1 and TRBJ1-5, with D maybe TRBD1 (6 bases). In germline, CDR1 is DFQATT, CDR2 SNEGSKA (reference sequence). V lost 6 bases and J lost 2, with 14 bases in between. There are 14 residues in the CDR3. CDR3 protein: CSALPGGGNQPQHF. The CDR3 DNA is TGCAGTGCCCTCCCCGGGGGCGGCAATCAGCCCCAGCATTTT.

The DNA for the CDR3 is TGCAGTGCTAGAGGGGGACATTCCTACGAGCAGTACTTC. Amino acid sequence: CSARGGHSYEQYF. The gene calls are TRBV20-1 and TRBJ2-7; a possible D gene is TRBD1 (6 bases). CDR1 is DFQATT and CDR2 is SNEGSKA in the germline V gene (reference sequence). The CDR3 is 13 residues long. Trimming shortened V by 1 base and J by 1 base, and 8 bases separated the two germline ends.

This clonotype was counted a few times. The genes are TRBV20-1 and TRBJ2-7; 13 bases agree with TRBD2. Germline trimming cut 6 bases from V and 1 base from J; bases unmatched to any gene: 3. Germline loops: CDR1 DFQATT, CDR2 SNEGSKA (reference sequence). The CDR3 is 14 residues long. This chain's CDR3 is CSAPTSGGSYEQYF. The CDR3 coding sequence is TGCAGTGCCCCGACTAGCGGGGGGTCCTACGAGCAGTACTTC.

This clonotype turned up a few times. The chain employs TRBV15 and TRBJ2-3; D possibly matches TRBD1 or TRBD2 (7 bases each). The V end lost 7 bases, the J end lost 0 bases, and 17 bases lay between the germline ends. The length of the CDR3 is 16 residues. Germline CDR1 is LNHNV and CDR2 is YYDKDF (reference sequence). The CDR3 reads CATTKGQRGSTDTQYF. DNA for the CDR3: TGTGCCACCACCAAGGGACAGCGGGGTAGCACAGATACGCAGTATTTT.

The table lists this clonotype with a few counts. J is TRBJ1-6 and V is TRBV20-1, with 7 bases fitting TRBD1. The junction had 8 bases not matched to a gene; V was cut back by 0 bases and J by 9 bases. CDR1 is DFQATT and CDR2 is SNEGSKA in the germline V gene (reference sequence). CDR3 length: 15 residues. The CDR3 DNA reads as TGCAGTGCTAGAGACGGACAGGTTTGGAGTTCACCCCTCCACTTT. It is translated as CSARDGQVWSSPLHF.

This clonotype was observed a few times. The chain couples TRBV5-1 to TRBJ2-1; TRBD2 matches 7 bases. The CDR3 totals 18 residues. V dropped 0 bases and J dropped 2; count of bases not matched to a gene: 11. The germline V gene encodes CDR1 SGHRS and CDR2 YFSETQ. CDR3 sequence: CASSLVKVGGATYNEQFF. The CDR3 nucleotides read TGCGCCAGCAGCTTGGTGAAGGTGGGAGGGGCGACCTACAATGAGCAGTTCTTC. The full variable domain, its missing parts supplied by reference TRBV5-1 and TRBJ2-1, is KAGVTQTPRYLIKTRGQQVTLSCSPISGHRSVSWYQQTPGQGLQFLFEYFSETQRNKGNFPGRFSGRQFSNSRSEMNVSTLELGDSALYLCASSLVKVGGATYNEQFFGPGTRLTVL.

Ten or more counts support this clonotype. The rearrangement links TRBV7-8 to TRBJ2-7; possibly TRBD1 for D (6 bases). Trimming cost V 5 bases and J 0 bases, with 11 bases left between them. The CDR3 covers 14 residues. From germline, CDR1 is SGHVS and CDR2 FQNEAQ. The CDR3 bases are TGTGCCAGCAGCCCGGACAGACTCTCCTACGAGCAGTACTTC. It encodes CASSPDRLSYEQYF. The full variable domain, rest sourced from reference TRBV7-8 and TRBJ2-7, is GAGVSQSPRYKVAKRGQDVALRCDPISGHVSLFWYQQALGQGPEFLTYFQNEAQLDKSGLPSDRFFAERPEGSVSTLKIQRTQQEDSAVYLCASSPDRLSYEQYFGPGTRLTVT.

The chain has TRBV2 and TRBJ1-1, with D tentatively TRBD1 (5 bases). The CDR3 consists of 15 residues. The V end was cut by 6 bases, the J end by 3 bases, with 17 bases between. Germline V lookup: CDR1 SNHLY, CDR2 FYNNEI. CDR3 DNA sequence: TGTGCCAGCAGGGTGGCGGGGGGGGTAGACACTGAAGCTTTCTTT. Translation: CASRVAGGVDTEAFF.

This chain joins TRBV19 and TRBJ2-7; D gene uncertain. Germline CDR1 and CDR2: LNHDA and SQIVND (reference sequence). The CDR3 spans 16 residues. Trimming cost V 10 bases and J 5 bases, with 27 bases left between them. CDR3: CAMGPAPHFPRNEQYF. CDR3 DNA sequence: TGTGCCATGGGCCCCGCCCCCCATTTCCCGAGGAACGAGCAGTACTTC. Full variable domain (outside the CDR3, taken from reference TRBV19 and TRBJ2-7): DGGITQSPKYLFRKEGQNVTLSCEQNLNHDAMYWYRQDPGQGLRLIYYSQIVNDFQKGDIAEGYSVSREKKESFPLTVTSAQKNPTAFYLCAMGPAPHFPRNEQYFGPGTRLTVT.

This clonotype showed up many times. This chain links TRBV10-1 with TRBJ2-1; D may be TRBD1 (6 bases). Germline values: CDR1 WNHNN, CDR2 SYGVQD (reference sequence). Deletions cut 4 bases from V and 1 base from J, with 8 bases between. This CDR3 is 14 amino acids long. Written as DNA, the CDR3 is TGCGCCAGCAGTGTAGGACAGTCCTACAATGAGCAGTTCTTC. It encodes CASSVGQSYNEQFF.

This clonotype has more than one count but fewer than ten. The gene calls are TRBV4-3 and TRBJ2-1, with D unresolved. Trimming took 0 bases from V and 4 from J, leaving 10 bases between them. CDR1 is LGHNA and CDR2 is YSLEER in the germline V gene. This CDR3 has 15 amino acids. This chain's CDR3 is CASSQDDLGYNEQFF. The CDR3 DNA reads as TGCGCCAGCAGCCAAGACGATTTGGGATACAATGAGCAGTTCTTC.

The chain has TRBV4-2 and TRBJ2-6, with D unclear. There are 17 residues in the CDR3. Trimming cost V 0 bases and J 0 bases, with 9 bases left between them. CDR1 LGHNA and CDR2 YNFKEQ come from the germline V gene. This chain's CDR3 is CASSQDEVRSGANVLTF. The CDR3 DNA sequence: TGTGCCAGCAGCCAAGATGAGGTGCGCTCTGGGGCCAACGTCCTGACTTTC.

This chain's CDR3 is CASSSIFGTSGGRETQYF. Here the CDR3 DNA reads TGTGCCAGCAGCTCTATATTTGGGACTAGCGGGGGACGAGAGACCCAGTACTTC. The rearrangement uses TRBV11-2 and TRBJ2-5; TRBD2 agrees at 14 bases. CDR1 SGHAT and CDR2 FQNNGV come from the germline V gene. The CDR3 runs to 18 residues. Trimming took 4 bases from V and 4 from J; bases not matched to a gene: 11.

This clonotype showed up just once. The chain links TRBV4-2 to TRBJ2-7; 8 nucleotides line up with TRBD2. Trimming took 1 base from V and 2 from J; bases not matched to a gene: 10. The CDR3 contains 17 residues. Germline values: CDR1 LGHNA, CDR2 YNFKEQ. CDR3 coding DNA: TGTGCCAGCAGCCAAGCCTGGGGGAGCGGGGGAACCTACGAGCAGTACTTC. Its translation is CASSQAWGSGGTYEQYF.

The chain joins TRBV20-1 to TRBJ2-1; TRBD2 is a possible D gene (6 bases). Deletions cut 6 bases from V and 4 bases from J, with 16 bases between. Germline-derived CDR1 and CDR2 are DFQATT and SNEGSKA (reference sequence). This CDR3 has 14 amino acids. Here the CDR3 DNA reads TGCAGTGCCGAGAGGACTACGGGTTACAATGAGCAGTTCTTC. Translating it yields CSAERTTGYNEQFF.

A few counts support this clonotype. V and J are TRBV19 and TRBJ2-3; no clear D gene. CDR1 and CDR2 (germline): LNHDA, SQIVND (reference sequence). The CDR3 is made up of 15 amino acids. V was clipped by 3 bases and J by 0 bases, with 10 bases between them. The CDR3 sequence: CASSIVRMSTDTQYF. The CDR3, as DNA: TGTGCCAGTAGTATCGTAAGGATGAGCACAGATACGCAGTATTTT.

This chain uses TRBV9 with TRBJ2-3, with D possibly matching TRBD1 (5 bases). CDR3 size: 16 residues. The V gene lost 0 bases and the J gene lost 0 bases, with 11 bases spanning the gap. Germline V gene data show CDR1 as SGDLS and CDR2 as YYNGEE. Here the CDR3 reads CASSVVPGASTDTQYF. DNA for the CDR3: TGTGCCAGCAGCGTAGTACCTGGGGCTAGCACAGATACGCAGTATTTT.

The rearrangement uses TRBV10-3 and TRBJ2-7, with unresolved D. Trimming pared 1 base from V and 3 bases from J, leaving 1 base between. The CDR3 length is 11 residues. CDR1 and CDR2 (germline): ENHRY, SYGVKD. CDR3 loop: CAISEYYEQYF. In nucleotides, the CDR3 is TGTGCCATCAGTGAGTACTACGAGCAGTACTTC.

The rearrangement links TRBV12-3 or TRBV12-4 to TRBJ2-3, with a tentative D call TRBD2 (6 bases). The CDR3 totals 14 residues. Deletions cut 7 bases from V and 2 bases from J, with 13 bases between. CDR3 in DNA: TGTGCCAGCACCTCTAGCGACCTCACAGATACGCAGTATTTT. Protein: CASTSSDLTDTQYF.

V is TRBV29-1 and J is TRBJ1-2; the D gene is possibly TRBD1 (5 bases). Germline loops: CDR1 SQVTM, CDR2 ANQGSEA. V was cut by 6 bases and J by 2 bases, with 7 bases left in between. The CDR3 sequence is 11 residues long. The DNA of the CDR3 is TGCAGCGTCGACAGCAACTATGGCTACACCTTC. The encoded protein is CSVDSNYGYTF.

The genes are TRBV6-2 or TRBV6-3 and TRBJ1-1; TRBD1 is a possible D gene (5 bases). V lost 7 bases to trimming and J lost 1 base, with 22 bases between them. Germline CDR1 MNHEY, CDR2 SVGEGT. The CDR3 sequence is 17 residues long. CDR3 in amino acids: CASNKIYPGRGNTEAFF. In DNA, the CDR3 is TGTGCCAGCAACAAAATCTACCCCGGAAGGGGGAACACTGAAGCTTTCTTT.

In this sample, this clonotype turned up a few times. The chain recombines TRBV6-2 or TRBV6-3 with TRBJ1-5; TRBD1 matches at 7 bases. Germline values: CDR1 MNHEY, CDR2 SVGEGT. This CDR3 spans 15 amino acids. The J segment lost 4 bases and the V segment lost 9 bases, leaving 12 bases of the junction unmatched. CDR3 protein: CASTTVGQKNQPQHF. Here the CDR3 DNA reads TGTGCCAGTACGACGGTGGGACAGAAGAATCAGCCCCAGCATTTT.

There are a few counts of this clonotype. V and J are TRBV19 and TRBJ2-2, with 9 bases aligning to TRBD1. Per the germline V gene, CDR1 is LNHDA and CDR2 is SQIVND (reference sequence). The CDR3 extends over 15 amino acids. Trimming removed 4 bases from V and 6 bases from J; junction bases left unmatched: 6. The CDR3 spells CASSRGTGTAGELFF. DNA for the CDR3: TGTGCCAGTAGTAGAGGGACAGGGACGGCCGGGGAGCTGTTTTTT.